The 30 T cell receptor delta chains below come from one sample, sequenced in a study of γδ T cells in repeated Plasmodium falciparum infection. Vgamma9/Vdelta2+ and Vdelta2-negative gammadelta T cells were flow-sorted from PBMC for bulk sequencing. TCRdb called clones anew from the multiplex PCR reads with CATT. The sample comprises tens of thousands of delta-chain clones, about 1.6% of which are singletons, and over 6.5% rests with the top ten. Sequencing was done on a sample of gamma-delta T cells from blood. All receptors derive from a pool of human donors (malaria-infected and uninfected, not separated).

The table lists this clone with a few counts. TCRdb's listed protein matches a much larger clone and diverges from this DNA's translation at residue 8, likely through a read error; the protein shown comes from the DNA. The chain has TRDV1 and TRDJ1, with 8 bases aligning to TRDD3. TCRdb does not report a J gene; here it was assigned by matching the DNA to germline references. The germline V gene encodes CDR1 TSWWSYY and CDR2 QGS. CDR3 length: 19 residues. J lost 0 bases, V lost 0 bases, and 12 bases had no gene match. CDR3 protein: CALGELSHQGDSYTDKLIF. CDR3 coding DNA: TGTGCTCTTGGGGAACTATCCCACCAGGGGGATAGCTACACCGATAAACTCATCTTT.

In its sample, this clone was seen many times. This rearrangement joins TRAV29/DV5 to TRDJ1; D perhaps matches TRDD3 (6 bases). Germline lookup yields CDR1 NSMFDY and CDR2 ISSIKDK. V gave up 0 bases and J gave up 0 bases, with 21 bases separating them. CDR3 length: 18 residues. This CDR3 reads CAASGLRYASPYTDKLIF. In nucleotides, the CDR3 is TGTGCAGCAAGCGGGCTTAGATACGCCTCACCATACACCGATAAACTCATCTTT.

This clone was counted only a few times. TCRdb's protein for this DNA is that of a much larger clone and differs from the translation at residue 8, likely a read error; the protein shown is the DNA translation. The rearrangement links TRDV2 to TRDJ1; tentatively, D is TRDD3 (6 bases). Matching the DNA to germline supplied the J gene, which TCRdb does not give. Between the trimmed V and J ends, which lost 0 bases and 5 bases, there was a span of 21 bases. From germline, CDR1 is GEAIGNYY and CDR2 EKD. The CDR3 is 17 amino acids. CDR3 bases: TGTGCCTGTGACACCGTAAGCCGGGGGAGAGCGAAAGATAAACTCATCTTT. Its protein is CACDTVSRGRAKDKLIF.

As to this clone: A far larger clone is one nucleotide away, so this likely arose from a read error. The same CDR3 also results from other DNA sequences found in this sample. In DNA, the CDR3 is TGTGCTCTCGGGGTTTCGCCTACTCTATCTTACTGGGGATTTTACACCGATAAACTCATCTTT. This codes for CALGVSPTLSYWGFYTDKLIF. The chain links TRDV1 to TRDJ1; TRDD3 agrees at 7 bases. Here the J gene came from matching the DNA to germline, since TCRdb omits it. CDR1 TSWWSYY and CDR2 QGS come from the germline V gene. This CDR3 region has 21 residues.

A note on this clone: TCRdb's protein for this DNA is that of a much larger clone and differs from the translation at residue 6, likely a read error; the protein shown is the DNA translation. The chain couples TRDV2 to TRDJ1; 10 nucleotides line up with TRDD3. The J gene was not available in TCRdb and was assigned here by matching the DNA to germline segments. This CDR3 spans 20 amino acids. Germline values: CDR1 GEAIGNYY, CDR2 EKD. The ends lost 1 base at V and 0 bases at J; junction bases unmatched: 16. CDR3: CACDTALGDRVGRYTDKLIF. For the CDR3, the DNA is TGTGCCTGTGACACGGCGCTGGGGGATAGGGTCGGAAGGTACACCGATAAACTCATCTTT.

To note about this clone: Given a far larger clone just one base away, this is likely a sequencing read error. The identical CDR3 is also encoded by other nucleotide sequences in the sample. The V call is TRDV1, the J call TRDJ1; 8 positions match TRDD3. The CDR3 extends over 18 amino acids. Germline CDR1 TSWWSYY, CDR2 QGS. The CDR3: CALGALPLLGVNTDKLIF. CDR3 bases: TGTGCTCTTGGGGCTCTTCCTTTACTGGGGGTCAACACCGATAAACTCATCTTC.

This clone is medium-sized (0.01 to 0.1%) in the sample. This specimen includes other DNA sequences encoding the same CDR3. In DNA form, the CDR3 reads TGTGCTTATACTGGTTCGGATAACGCGAAACTCATCTTT. Its protein is CAYTGSDNAKLIF. This chain joins TRAV38-2/DV8 and TRDJ1; TRDD3 might be the D (5 bases). V was trimmed by 6 bases and J by 8 bases, leaving 17 bases between them. This CDR3 spans 13 amino acids. Germline-derived CDR1 and CDR2 are TSESDYY and QEAYKQQN.

To note about this clone: A far more abundant clone sits one base away, making this likely a read error. Other DNA sequences from this sample encode an identical CDR3 as well. The gene calls are TRDV1 and TRDJ1; D gene unclear. The CDR3 is 13 amino acids. Per germline, CDR1 TSWWSYY and CDR2 QGS. Trimming removed 4 bases from V and 1 base from J, with 7 bases in between. CDR3 region: CALGALTTDKLIF. CDR3 coding DNA: TGTGCTCTTGGGGCCCTGACCACCGATAAACTCATCTTT.

This clone was found a few times. A far larger clone is one nucleotide away, so this likely arose from a read error. Other DNA sequences in this specimen translate into the identical CDR3. The chain carries TRDV1 and TRDJ1, with 10 bases fitting TRDD3. The J gene, absent from TCRdb, was called here by matching the DNA to germline. CDR3 length: 21 residues. J was trimmed by 6 bases and V by 2 bases; bases with no gene match: 24. Looked up from germline, CDR1 is TSWWSYY and CDR2 is QGS. Written as DNA, the CDR3 is TGTGCTCTTGGGGAAAAACGGCGTTGCTCTGGGGGATATGAAGGAACTTATAAACTCATCTTT. Protein: CALGEKRRCSGGYEGTYKLIF.

As to this clone: Given a far larger clone just one base away, this is likely a sequencing read error. In the same sample, other DNA sequences code for this CDR3. CDR3 in amino acids: CALTQEGRLGPYTDKLIF. As DNA, the CDR3 is TGTGCTCTGACACAAGAGGGAAGACTGGGGCCGTACACCGATAAACTCATCTTC. This chain uses TRDV1 with TRDJ1, with 7 bases that match TRDD3. This CDR3 region has 18 residues. Looked up from germline, CDR1 is TSWWSYY and CDR2 is QGS.

As for this clone: The translation of this DNA and the TCRdb protein of a much larger clone differ at residue 6, probably owing to a read error; the protein shown here is translated from the DNA. CDR3 DNA sequence: TGTGCTCTTGGGGGACATAGCTTAGTGCCGTACACCGATAAACTCATCTTT. Translating gives CALGGHSLVPYTDKLIF. V and J are TRDV1 and TRDJ1; D is unclear. Germline CDR1 and CDR2: TSWWSYY and QGS. V lost 4 bases, J lost 0 bases, and 18 bases lay in between. This CDR3 is built from 17 residues.

Note on this clone: The protein in TCRdb stems from a much larger clone and differs at residue 3 from this DNA's translation, likely a read error; here the protein is translated from the DNA. In the same sample, other DNA sequences code for this CDR3. The DNA for the CDR3 is TGTGCTCCTGGGGGAATAGGGGGGGACCTGTACACCGATAAACTCATCTTT. Its translation: CAPGGIGGDLYTDKLIF. V gene TRDV1 combines with J gene TRDJ1, with TRDD3 matching over 8 bases. The J gene comes from matching the DNA to germline here; TCRdb lacks it. This CDR3 has 17 residues. The germline V gene has CDR1 TSWWSYY and CDR2 QGS.

The table lists this clone with many counts. The CDR3 here is CACDTVGGIRPDKLIF. The DNA for the CDR3 is TGTGCCTGTGACACCGTTGGGGGGATACGTCCCGATAAACTCATCTTT. The genes are TRDV2 and TRDJ1; 10 bases map to TRDD3. Germline-derived CDR1 and CDR2 are GEAIGNYY and EKD. The CDR3 sequence is 16 residues long. The V segment lost 0 bases and the J segment 3 bases; nucleotides outside the gene matches: 6.

With respect to this clone: The protein recorded in TCRdb matches a much larger clone and deviates from this DNA's translation at residue 4, suggesting a read error; the protein here is obtained by translating the DNA. The chain is built from TRDV2 and TRDJ1; D remains unclear. The J gene, missing from TCRdb, was assigned here through DNA to germline matching. This CDR3 region has 14 residues. CDR1 and CDR2 from the germline V gene are GEAIGNYY and EKD. Here the CDR3 DNA reads TGTGCCTGTGGCACCGAGGACTACACCGATAAACTCATCTTT. As protein: CACGTEDYTDKLIF.

This clone is classed as medium-sized. This clone may be a read error of a much larger clone one base away. The same CDR3 can be traced to other DNA sequences in this sample. The rearrangement links TRDV2 to TRDJ2; TRDD3 is a possible D gene (6 bases). The CDR3 is 17 amino acids. From germline, CDR1 is GEAIGNYY and CDR2 EKD. This CDR3 is CACDTVLGTNLTAQLFF. CDR3 sequence (DNA): TGTGCCTGTGACACCGTACTGGGAACGAACCTGACAGCACAACTGTTCTTT.

In regard to this clone: The TCRdb protein, from a much larger clone, departs from this DNA's translation at residue 10, likely by read error; the protein shown derives from the DNA. The rearrangement uses TRDV1 and TRDJ1; D is perhaps TRDD2 or TRDD3 (5 bases each). Per the germline V gene, CDR1 is TSWWSYY and CDR2 is QGS. There are 19 residues in the CDR3. The V and J ends lost 3 bases and 1 base respectively, with 24 bases between them. The CDR3 DNA reads TGTGCTCTTGGGGACGCCTACGAATACGGGGGGCCGCTCACCGATAAACTCATCTTT. Translated, it gives CALGDAYEYGGPLTDKLIF.

Concerning this clone itself: The protein given by TCRdb reflects a much larger clone and differs at residue 11 from this DNA's translation, likely from a read error; the protein shown is the DNA's translation. The chain couples TRDV1 to TRDJ2; D unclear. The J gene comes from matching the DNA to germline here; TCRdb lacks it. The V gene's germline CDR1 is TSWWSYY and CDR2 QGS. Trimming stripped 1 base from V and 1 base from J, with 19 bases between. The CDR3 consists of 19 residues. CDR3 protein: CALGEPLGSRAYLTAQLFF. For the CDR3, the DNA is TGTGCTCTTGGGGAACCCCTAGGTTCTAGGGCTTATTTGACAGCACAACTCTTCTTT.

This clone was observed a few times. The protein TCRdb gives is from a much larger clone and does not agree with this DNA's translation at residue 12, likely a read error; the protein shown here comes from the DNA. V and J are TRDV1 and TRDJ1; a possible D gene is TRDD3 (5 bases). The CDR3 has 14 amino acids. The ends were cut back, 6 bases at V and 13 bases at J, with 24 bases in the middle. Germline loops: CDR1 TSWWSYY, CDR2 QGS. The CDR3 nucleotides read TGTGCTCTTGGAAGAGTCGCTGGGACCCCAGGACCCATCTTT. Its translation: CALGRVAGTPGPIF.

This clone has just a few counts. The protein that TCRdb holds for this DNA derives from a much larger clone and differs from the translated DNA at residue 12, which likely indicates a read error; the protein shown here is translated from the DNA. The V call is TRDV1, the J call TRDJ2; the match to TRDD3 covers 9 bases. Germline loops: CDR1 TSWWSYY, CDR2 QGS. Trimming at V came to 0 bases and at J to 10 bases, leaving 9 bases not matched to a gene. The CDR3 is 16 amino acids. The CDR3 protein is CALGELMGIRPEQLFF. The CDR3 DNA follows: TGTGCTCTTGGGGAACTAATGGGGATACGCCCAGAACAACTCTTCTTT.

Notes on this clone: The protein TCRdb lists belongs to a much larger clone and differs from this DNA's translation at residue 14, which points to a read error; the protein shown is made from the DNA. This rearrangement joins TRDV1 to TRDJ1; 13 bases are a match to TRDD3. Matching the DNA to germline supplied the J gene, which TCRdb does not give. This CDR3 has 19 residues. In germline, CDR1 is TSWWSYY, CDR2 QGS. Trimming at V came to 8 bases and at J to 3 bases, leaving 18 bases not matched to a gene. CDR3 loop: CALLTPPNWGIRGADKLIF. As DNA, the CDR3 is TGTGCTCTTCTCACCCCTCCAAACTGGGGGATACGGGGCGCCGATAAACTCATCTTT.

A few counts support this clone. This may arise from a read error, as a much more abundant clone is one base away. The V gene is TRDV1, but the J gene lacks a call; the table's D call, TRDD3, has no DNA check behind it. The CDR3 loop spans 17 amino acids. The germline V gene has CDR1 TSWWSYY and CDR2 QGS. CDR3 protein: CALGELPGGVNTDKLTF. In DNA form, the CDR3 reads TGTGCTCTCGGGGAACTACCTGGGGGTGTTAACACCGATAAACTCACCTTT.

Comment on this clone: TCRdb's entry gives the protein of a much larger clone, which mismatches this DNA's translation at residue 12, likely from a read error; the protein reported here is translated from the DNA. This chain uses TRDV1 with TRDJ1, with 8 bases aligning to TRDD3. Germline CDR1 and CDR2: TSWWSYY and QGS. This CDR3 contains 23 residues. The CDR3, as DNA: TGTGCTCTTGGGGACCCTCACCCCTTCCGCCAACAGGGGGATAGGGAGAAAACCGATAAGCTCATCTTT. This encodes CALGDPHPFRQQGDREKTDKLIF.

The table lists this clone with many counts. The chain links TRDV1 to TRDJ1; D unresolved. Germline matching of the DNA provided the J gene here, since TCRdb leaves it blank. The CDR3 contains 20 residues. CDR1 is TSWWSYY and CDR2 is QGS in the germline V gene. Trimming left V 4 bases short and J 0 bases short, with 27 bases between. CDR3 protein: CALGALVWNGVDSHTDKLIF. As DNA, the CDR3 is TGTGCTCTTGGGGCCCTCGTATGGAACGGGGTGGATTCCCACACCGATAAACTCATCTTT.

On this clone itself: The protein TCRdb gives is from a much larger clone and does not agree with this DNA's translation at residue 4, likely a read error; the protein shown here comes from the DNA. The chain links TRDV3 to TRDJ1; possibly TRDD3 for D (5 bases). TCRdb leaves out the J gene; it was filled in here by matching the DNA to germline. V shed 3 bases and J shed 2 bases, with 19 bases lying between them. CDR3 length: 15 amino acids. Germline V gene data show CDR1 as TVYSNPD and CDR2 as GDNSRS (reference sequence). CDR3 coding DNA: TGTGCCTTGACGGCGGGGACCAAGGGGACCGATAAACTCATCTTT. It encodes CALTAGTKGTDKLIF.

Worth noting for this clone: A far larger clone differs by one base, so this is likely a read error. Distinct nucleotide sequences in the sample also encode this CDR3. The V call is TRDV1, the J call TRDJ1, with D tentatively TRDD3 (6 bases). TCRdb offers no J gene call, so here the DNA was matched to germline to obtain one. Germline loops: CDR1 TSWWSYY, CDR2 QGS. The CDR3 loop spans 19 amino acids. The CDR3 spells CALGFRKGPWDIKTDKLIF. The CDR3 region has the DNA TGTGCTCTTGGGTTCCGTAAGGGTCCCTGGGATATTAAGACCGACAAACTCATCTTT.

This clone was counted a few times. For this DNA, TCRdb reports the protein of a much larger clone, which diverges at residue 15, most likely from a read error; the protein presented here is translated directly from the DNA. This chain connects TRDV1 to TRDJ1, with 9 bases fitting TRDD3. Since TCRdb gives no J gene, matching the DNA to germline was used here to assign it. The germline V gene has CDR1 TSWWSYY and CDR2 QGS. This CDR3 has 21 residues. Unmatched junction bases numbered 20, after V lost 2 bases and J lost 1 base. This chain's CDR3 is CALGETTGLLWGIRCTDKLIF. In DNA form, the CDR3 reads TGTGCTCTTGGGGAAACCACCGGCCTTCTTTGGGGGATAAGGTGCACCGATAAACTCATCTTT.

As concerns this clone: This likely stems from a read error, as it lies one base from a far larger clone. Other nucleotide sequences from this sample produce the same CDR3. The J gene went uncalled, whereas the V gene is TRDV1; the D segment call TRDD3 is taken from the table without a DNA check. Germline-derived CDR1 and CDR2 are TSWWSYY and QGS. CDR3 length: 15 residues. In DNA, the CDR3 is TGTGCTCTTGGGGCCCCGACCCCGTACACCGATAAGCTCATCTTT. This translates into CALGAPTPYTDKLIF.

This clone is deemed medium-sized. The sample carries other DNA sequences with the same CDR3. The V gene is TRDV1, the J gene TRDJ1; D unclear. Trimming shortened V by 5 bases and J by 4 bases, and 20 bases separated the two germline ends. The germline CDR1 and CDR2 sequences are TSWWSYY and QGS. CDR3 length: 16 residues. In DNA, the CDR3 is TGTGCTCTTGGGACCATGCTGGCCTATCGTTTCGATAAACTCATCTTT. Amino acids: CALGTMLAYRFDKLIF.

Worth noting for this clone: TCRdb's listed protein matches a much larger clone and diverges from this DNA's translation at residue 20, likely through a read error; the protein shown comes from the DNA. The chain carries TRDV1 and TRDJ1; TRDD3 matches at 10 bases. The germline V gene has CDR1 TSWWSYY and CDR2 QGS. CDR3 length: 25 amino acids. V lost 5 bases and J lost 7; bases outside the gene matches: 40. CDR3 bases: TGTGCTCTTGGGAACCGGCCGGAGCTACGTTACGAGGTCGGGGGATACGTGTTGGACCGAGGTAAACTCATCTTT. Translated, it gives CALGNRPELRYEVGGYVLDRGKLIF.

A few counts support this clone. A far larger clone is only one base removed, so a read error is likely. The same CDR3 arises from other DNA sequences in this sample as well. The chain uses TRDV1 and TRDJ1, with 10 bases aligning to TRDD3. In the absence of a J gene in TCRdb, the DNA was matched to germline to assign it here. The junction had 22 bases not matched to a gene; V was cut back by 9 bases and J by 0 bases. CDR3 size: 20 residues. The V gene's germline CDR1 is TSWWSYY and CDR2 QGS. The CDR3 coding sequence is TGTGCTCTCGAAAGGCCTTCACAGTACTGGGGGATTACGTACACCGATAAACTCATCTTT. This gives the protein CALERPSQYWGITYTDKLIF.